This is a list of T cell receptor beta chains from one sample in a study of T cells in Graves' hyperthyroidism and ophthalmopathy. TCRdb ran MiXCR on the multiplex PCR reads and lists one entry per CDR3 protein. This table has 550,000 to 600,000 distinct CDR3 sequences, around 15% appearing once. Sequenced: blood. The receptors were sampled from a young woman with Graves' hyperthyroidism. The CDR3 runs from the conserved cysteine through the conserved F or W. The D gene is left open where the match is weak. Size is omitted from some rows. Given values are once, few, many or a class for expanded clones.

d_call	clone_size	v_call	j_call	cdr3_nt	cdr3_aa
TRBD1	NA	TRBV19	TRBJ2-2	TGTGCCAGTAGTATTTCGGGACAGGGGTACACCGGGGAGCTGTTTTTT	CASSISGQGYTGELFF
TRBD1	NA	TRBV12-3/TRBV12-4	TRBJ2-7	TGTGCCAGCAGTTTTAGAACAGGGGGTTTCGACGAGCAGTACTTC	CASSFRTGGFDEQYF
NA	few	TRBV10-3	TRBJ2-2	TGTGCCATTCGTGGGACCAACACCGGGGAGCTGTTTTTT	CAIRGTNTGELFF
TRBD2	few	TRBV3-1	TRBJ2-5	TGTGCCAGCAGTGAACTAGCGGGTACCGGGACCCAGTACTTC	CASSELAGTGTQYF
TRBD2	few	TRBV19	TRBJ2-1	TGTGCCAGTAGTATTATTGCGGGGGGACTTTACAATGAGCAGTTCTTC	CASSIIAGGLYNEQFF
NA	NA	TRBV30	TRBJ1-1	TGTGCCTGGAGCAGGGTGTTATACACTGAAGCTTTCTTT	CAWSRVLYTEAFF
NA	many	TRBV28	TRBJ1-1	TGTGCCAGCAGGATCAGGGGCCTGAACACTGAAGCTTTCTTT	CASRIRGLNTEAFF
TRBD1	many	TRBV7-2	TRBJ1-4	TGTGCCAGCAGCTTCTCACAGGGGAGGAAAAAACTGTTTTTT	CASSFSQGRKKLFF
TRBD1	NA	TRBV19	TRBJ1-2	TGTGCCAGTAGTACCAGGACAGGGGGCGGCTATGGCTACACCTTC	CASSTRTGGGYGYTF
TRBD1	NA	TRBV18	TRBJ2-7	TGTGCCAGCTCATCTGGGACAGGGACCTACAAGCAGTACTTC	CASSSGTGTYKQYF
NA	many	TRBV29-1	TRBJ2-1	TGCAGCGTTGAATCACGCAGGGGATACAATGAGCAGTTCTTC	CSVESRRGYNEQFF
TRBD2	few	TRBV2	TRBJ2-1	TGTGCCGGGGGACTAGGAAATGAGCAGTTCTTC	CAGGLGNEQFF
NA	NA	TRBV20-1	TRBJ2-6	TGCAGTGCTAGAGATTGGCGGGCCGGGGCCAACGTCCTGACTTTC	CSARDWRAGANVLTF
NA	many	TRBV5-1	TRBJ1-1	TGCGCCAGCAGCTTAAGCGGGAACTACATGAACACTGAAGCTTTCTTT	CASSLSGNYMNTEAFF
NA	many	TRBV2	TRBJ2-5	TGTGCCAGCGTCACAGAGCTGGGGGAGACCCAGTACTTC	CASVTELGETQYF
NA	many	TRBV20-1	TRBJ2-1	TGCAGTGCTAGACGTATTAGCCTAAACAATGAGCAGTTCTTC	CSARRISLNNEQFF